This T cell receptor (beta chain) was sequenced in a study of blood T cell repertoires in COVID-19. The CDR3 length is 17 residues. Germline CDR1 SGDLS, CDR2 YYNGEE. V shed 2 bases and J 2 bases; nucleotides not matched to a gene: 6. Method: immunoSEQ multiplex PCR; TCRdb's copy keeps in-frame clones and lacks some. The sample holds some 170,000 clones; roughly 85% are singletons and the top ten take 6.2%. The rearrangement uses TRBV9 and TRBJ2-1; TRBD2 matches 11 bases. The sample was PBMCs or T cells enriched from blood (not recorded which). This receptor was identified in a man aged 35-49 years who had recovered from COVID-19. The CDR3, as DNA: TGTGCCAGCAGCGTGAGTCCGGGACTAGCGGCCTACAATGAGCAGTTCTTC. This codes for CASSVSPGLAAYNEQFF.